The present T cell receptor (beta chain) was sequenced within a study of blood T cell repertoires in COVID-19. Across the whole study: The United States, Italy and Spain were the sources of the acute and convalescent COVID-19 samples.

There are a few counts of this clone. In the study's own analysis: Nucleated cell counts were estimated from reference gene primer amplification. Libraries were prepared by immunoSEQ multiplex PCR; TCRdb keeps only in-frame clonotypes and omits some of them. V and J calls and clone size come straight from that table; D and trimming were deduced from the DNA. The table lists 40,000 to 50,000 clones, 79% of them singletons. V dropped 7 bases and J dropped 0 bases, with 13 bases sitting between them. This CDR3 comprises 14 residues. The germline gives CDR1 SGHRS, CDR2 YFSETQ. The chain couples TRBV5-1 to TRBJ1-2; D unresolved. This receptor was taken from a man between 70 and 80 years old with acute or convalescent COVID-19. Sequencing was performed on peripheral blood. CDR3 protein: CASGEAQTNYGYTF. The CDR3 DNA sequence: TGCGCCAGCGGGGAGGCGCAGACTAACTATGGCTACACCTTC.